The clone carrying this T cell receptor beta chain was seen many times. Its antigen is as yet unknown. This sample was included in a study of T cells in Graves' hyperthyroidism and ophthalmopathy. Study-level points and caveats: Expanded thyroid clonotypes (above 0.001) were mostly also found in blood. Ophthalmopathy was identified by the model a median roughly 6.5 months ahead of onset.

This CDR3 region has 14 residues. CDR1 is SGHTS, CDR2 YDEGEE, per germline. The V end was cut by 2 bases, the J end by 3 bases, with 12 bases between. Template material for amplifying TCR beta CDR3 regions consisted of RNA transcripts. Primed by the HTBI set, a first-round RT-PCR was run on the TCR CDR3. MiXCR, applied by TCRdb to the multiplex PCR reads, yields one record per CDR3 protein. The sample lists a few hundred thousand distinct CDR3 sequences; about 45% were seen once. Diagnostic decisions used clinical symptoms, serum thyroxine and TRAb, thyroid ultrasound and orbital computed tomography. The chain carries TRBV5-8 and TRBJ2-7, with D maybe TRBD2 (6 bases). The material sequenced was peripheral blood or thyroid tissue (not recorded which). The sequence came from an adult woman with Graves' disease, either hyperthyroidism or ophthalmopathy (not recorded which). The CDR3 region is CASSFNGGNYEQYF. The CDR3, as DNA: TGTGCCAGCAGCTTTAACGGGGGAAACTACGAGCAGTACTTC.